This entry is about one TCR beta chain. No antigen is known for it. The sample has other DNA sequences that encode this CDR3 too. Germline CDR1 SGHRS, CDR2 YFSETQ. V was pared by 0 bases and J by 0 bases, with 6 bases between. CDR3 length equals 14 residues. The data are from a study of T cell responses to AZD1222 COVID-19 vaccine. Using immunoSEQ multiplex PCR, the repertoire was profiled, and TCRdb retains in-frame clones only, with some absent. Among 150,000 to 200,000 clones listed, approximately 92% were seen once. Whole-study findings and limits: Vaccination with two AZD1222 doses was followed by a rise in Spike-specific TCR breadth and depth. Donors were largely white British and mainly female; clonal diversity was possibly underestimated.

The V and J genes are TRBV5-1 and TRBJ1-1; D might be TRBD1 (5 bases). Material: peripheral blood, obtained 28 days after the second dose of the MenACWY control vaccine. This clonotype was sampled from an adult who received the MenACWY meningococcal vaccine as a control. The CDR3 here is CASSLGGVNTEAFF. CDR3 in DNA: TGCGCCAGCAGCTTGGGAGGGGTGAACACTGAAGCTTTCTTT. The variable domain in full, with the rest retrieved from reference TRBV5-1 and TRBJ1-1, is KAGVTQTPRYLIKTRGQQVTLSCSPISGHRSVSWYQQTPGQGLQFLFEYFSETQRNKGNFPGRFSGRQFSNSRSEMNVSTLELGDSALYLCASSLGGVNTEAFFGQGTRLTVV.